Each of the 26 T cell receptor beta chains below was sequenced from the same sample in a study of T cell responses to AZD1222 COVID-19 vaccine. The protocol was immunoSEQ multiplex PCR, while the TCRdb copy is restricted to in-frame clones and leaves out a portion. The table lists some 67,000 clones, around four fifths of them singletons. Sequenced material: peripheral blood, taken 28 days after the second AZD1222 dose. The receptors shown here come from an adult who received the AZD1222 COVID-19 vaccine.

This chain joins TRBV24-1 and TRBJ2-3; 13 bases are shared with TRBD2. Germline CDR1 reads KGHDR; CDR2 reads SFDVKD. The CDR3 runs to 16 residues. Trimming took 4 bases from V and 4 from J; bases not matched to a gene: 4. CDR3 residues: CATSDSLAGGPDTQYF. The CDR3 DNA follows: TGTGCCACCAGTGACTCACTAGCGGGGGGGCCAGATACGCAGTATTTT.

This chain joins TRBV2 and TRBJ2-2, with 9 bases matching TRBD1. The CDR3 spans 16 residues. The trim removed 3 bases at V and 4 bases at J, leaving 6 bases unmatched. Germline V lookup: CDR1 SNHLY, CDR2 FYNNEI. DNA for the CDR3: TGTGCCAGCAGTGAGCGGACAGGGGAAACCACCGGGGAGCTGTTTTTT. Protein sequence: CASSERTGETTGELFF. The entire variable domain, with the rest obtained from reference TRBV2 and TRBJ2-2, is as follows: EPEVTQTPSHQVTQMGQEVILRCVPISNHLYFYWYRQILGQKVEFLVSFYNNEISEKSEIFDDQFSVERPDGSNFTLKIRSTKLEDSAMYFCASSERTGETTGELFFGEGSRLTVL.

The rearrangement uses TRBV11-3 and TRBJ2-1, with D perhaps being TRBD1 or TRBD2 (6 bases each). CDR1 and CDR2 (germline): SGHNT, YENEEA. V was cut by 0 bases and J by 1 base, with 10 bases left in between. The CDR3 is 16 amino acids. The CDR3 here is CASSLDQGRSYNEQFF. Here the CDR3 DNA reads TGTGCCAGCAGCTTAGATCAGGGGAGGTCCTACAATGAGCAGTTCTTC. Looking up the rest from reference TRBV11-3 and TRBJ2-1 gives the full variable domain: EAGVVQSPRYKIIEKKQPVAFWCNPISGHNTLYWYLQNLGQGPELLIRYENEEAVDDSQLPKDRFSAERLKGVDSTLKIQPAELGDSAVYLCASSLDQGRSYNEQFFGPGTRLTVL.

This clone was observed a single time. CDR3 residues: CASSLEGQGVDTQYF. The CDR3 nucleotides read TGTGCCAGCAGCTTGGAGGGACAGGGAGTAGATACGCAGTATTTT. The V gene is TRBV5-8, the J gene TRBJ2-3, with 9 nucleotides matching TRBD1. Germline V CDR1 and CDR2: SGHTS, YDEGEE. V gave up 0 bases and J gave up 5 bases; unmatched junction bases: 4. There are 15 residues in the CDR3.

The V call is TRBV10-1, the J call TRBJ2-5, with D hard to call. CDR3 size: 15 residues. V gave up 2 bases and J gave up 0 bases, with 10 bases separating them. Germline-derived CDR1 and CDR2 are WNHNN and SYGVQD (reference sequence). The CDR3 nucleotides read TGCGCCAGCAGTGAGAGCGCGGCAAACCAAGAGACCCAGTACTTC. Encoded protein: CASSESAANQETQYF.

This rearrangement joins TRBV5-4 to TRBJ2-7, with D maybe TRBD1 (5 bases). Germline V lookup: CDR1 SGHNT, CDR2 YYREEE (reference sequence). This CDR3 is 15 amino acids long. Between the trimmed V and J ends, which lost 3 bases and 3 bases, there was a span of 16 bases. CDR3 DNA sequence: TGTGCCAGCAGCTCCCAACTGGGGCTTAACTACGAGCAGTACTTC. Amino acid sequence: CASSSQLGLNYEQYF. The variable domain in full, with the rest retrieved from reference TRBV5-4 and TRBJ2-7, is ETGVTQSPTHLIKTRGQQVTLRCSSQSGHNTVSWYQQALGQGPQFIFQYYREEENGRGNFPPRFSGLQFPNYSSELNVNALELDDSALYLCASSSQLGLNYEQYFGPGTRLTVT.

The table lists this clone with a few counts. This chain's CDR3 is CASGGIRETQYF. CDR3 nucleotide sequence: TGTGCCAGCGGGGGTATCAGAGAGACCCAGTACTTC. This chain links TRBV7-9 with TRBJ2-5; possibly TRBD1 or TRBD2 for D (5 bases each). Germline CDR1 and CDR2: SEHNR and FQNEAQ (reference sequence). Trimming pared 8 bases from V and 4 bases from J, leaving 11 bases between. The CDR3 sequence is 12 residues long.

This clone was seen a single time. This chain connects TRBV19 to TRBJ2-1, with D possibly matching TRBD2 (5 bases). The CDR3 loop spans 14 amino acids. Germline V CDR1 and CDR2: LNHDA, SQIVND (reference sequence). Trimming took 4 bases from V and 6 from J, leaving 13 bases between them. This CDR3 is CASSTTMRVNEQFF. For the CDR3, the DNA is TGTGCCAGTAGTACCACCATGCGGGTCAATGAGCAGTTCTTC.

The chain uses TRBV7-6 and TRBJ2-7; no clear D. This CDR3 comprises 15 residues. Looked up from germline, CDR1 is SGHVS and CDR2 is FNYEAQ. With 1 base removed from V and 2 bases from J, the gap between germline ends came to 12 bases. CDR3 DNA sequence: TGTGCCAGCAGCTTAGGGCCAGTAAACCCCTACGAGCAGTACTTC. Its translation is CASSLGPVNPYEQYF.

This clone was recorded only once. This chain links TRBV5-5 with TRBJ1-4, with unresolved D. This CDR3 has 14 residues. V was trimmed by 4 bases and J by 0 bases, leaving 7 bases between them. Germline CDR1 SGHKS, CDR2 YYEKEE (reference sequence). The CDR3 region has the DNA TGTGCCAGCAGCCGGGCTGCAACTAATGAAAAACTGTTTTTT. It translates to CASSRAATNEKLFF.

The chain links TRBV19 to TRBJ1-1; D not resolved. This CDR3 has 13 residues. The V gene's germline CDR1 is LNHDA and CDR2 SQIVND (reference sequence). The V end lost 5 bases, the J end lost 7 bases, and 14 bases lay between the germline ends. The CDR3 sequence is CASSPRTGIEAFF. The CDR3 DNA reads TGTGCCAGTAGTCCAAGGACGGGGATTGAAGCTTTCTTT.

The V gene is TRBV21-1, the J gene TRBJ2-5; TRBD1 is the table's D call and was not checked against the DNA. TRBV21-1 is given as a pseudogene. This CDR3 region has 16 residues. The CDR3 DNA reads TGTGCCAGCAGCAAGCCTACAGGGTGTCGGCAAGAGACCCAGTACTTC. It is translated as CASSKPTGCRQETQYF.

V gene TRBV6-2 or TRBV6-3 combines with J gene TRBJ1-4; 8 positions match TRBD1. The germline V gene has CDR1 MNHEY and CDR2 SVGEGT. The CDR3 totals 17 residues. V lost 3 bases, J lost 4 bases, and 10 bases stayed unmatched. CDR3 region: CASSYTTGTGNNEKLFF. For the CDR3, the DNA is TGTGCCAGCAGTTATACTACCGGGACAGGCAATAATGAAAAACTGTTTTTT.

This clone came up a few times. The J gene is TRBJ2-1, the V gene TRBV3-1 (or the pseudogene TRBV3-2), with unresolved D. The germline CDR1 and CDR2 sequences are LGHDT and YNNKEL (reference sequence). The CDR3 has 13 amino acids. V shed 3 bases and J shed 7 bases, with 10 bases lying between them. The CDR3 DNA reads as TGTGCCAGCAGCCAGTCCAGGTATAATGAGCAGTTCTTC. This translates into CASSQSRYNEQFF.

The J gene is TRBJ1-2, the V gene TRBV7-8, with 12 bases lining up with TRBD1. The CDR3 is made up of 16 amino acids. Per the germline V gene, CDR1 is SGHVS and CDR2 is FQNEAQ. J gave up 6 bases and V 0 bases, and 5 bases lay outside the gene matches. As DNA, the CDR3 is TGTGCCAGCAGCTTAGCGGCCGGGACAGGGGGCAATGGCTACACCTTC. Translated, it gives CASSLAAGTGGNGYTF.

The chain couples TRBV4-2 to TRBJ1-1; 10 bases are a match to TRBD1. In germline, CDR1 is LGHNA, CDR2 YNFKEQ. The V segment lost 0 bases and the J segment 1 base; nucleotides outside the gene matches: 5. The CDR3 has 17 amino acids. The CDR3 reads CASSQDSDRGPNTEAFF. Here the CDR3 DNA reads TGTGCCAGCAGCCAAGATTCAGACAGGGGGCCGAACACTGAAGCTTTCTTT.

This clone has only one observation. In DNA, the CDR3 is TGTGCCACCAGCAGGGGGACAGGGGGCGTCGGAGGCACAGATACGCAGTATTTT. This translates into CATSRGTGGVGGTDTQYF. V usage is TRBV15 and J usage is TRBJ2-3, with 12 bases that match TRBD1. V dropped 3 bases and J dropped 1; count of bases not matched to a gene: 8. Per the germline V gene, CDR1 is LNHNV and CDR2 is YYDKDF (reference sequence). This CDR3 comprises 18 residues.

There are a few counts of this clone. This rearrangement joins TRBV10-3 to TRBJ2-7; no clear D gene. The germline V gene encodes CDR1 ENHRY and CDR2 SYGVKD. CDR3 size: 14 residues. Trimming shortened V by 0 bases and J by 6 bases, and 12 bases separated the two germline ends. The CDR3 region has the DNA TGTGCCATCAGTGAGTCAACGGCAAAAATCGAGCAGTACTTC. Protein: CAISESTAKIEQYF.

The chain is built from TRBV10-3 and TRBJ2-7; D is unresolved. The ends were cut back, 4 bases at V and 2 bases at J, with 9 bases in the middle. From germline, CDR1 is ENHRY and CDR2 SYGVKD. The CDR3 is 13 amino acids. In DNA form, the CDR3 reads TGTGCCATCAGTGTGAACAGAGCCTACGAGCAGTACTTC. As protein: CAISVNRAYEQYF.

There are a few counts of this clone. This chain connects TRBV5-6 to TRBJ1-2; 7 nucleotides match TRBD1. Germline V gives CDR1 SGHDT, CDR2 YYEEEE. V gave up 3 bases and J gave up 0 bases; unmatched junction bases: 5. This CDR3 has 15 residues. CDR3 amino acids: CASSSYRGANYGYTF. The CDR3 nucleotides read TGTGCCAGCAGCTCCTACAGGGGAGCTAACTATGGCTACACCTTC.

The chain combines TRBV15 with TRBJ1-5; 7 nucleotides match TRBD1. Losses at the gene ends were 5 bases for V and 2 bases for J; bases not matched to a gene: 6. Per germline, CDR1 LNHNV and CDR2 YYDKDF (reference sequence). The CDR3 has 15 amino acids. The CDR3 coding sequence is TGTGCCACCAGCGACAGGGTAGAGGGCAATCAGCCCCAGCATTTT. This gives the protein CATSDRVEGNQPQHF.

CDR3 nucleotides: TGCGCCAGCAGCCCGACAGGTGGTAATTCACCCCTCCACTTT. Translation: CASSPTGGNSPLHF. The gene calls are TRBV5-1 and TRBJ1-6; D is possibly TRBD1 (6 bases). CDR1 and CDR2 from the germline V gene are SGHRS and YFSETQ. V lost 4 bases to trimming and J lost 6 bases, with 11 bases between them. The CDR3 loop spans 14 amino acids.

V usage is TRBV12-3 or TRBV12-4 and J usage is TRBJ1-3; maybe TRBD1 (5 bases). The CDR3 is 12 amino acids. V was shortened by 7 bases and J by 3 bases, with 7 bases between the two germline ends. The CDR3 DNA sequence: TGTGCCAGCACCCAGGGTGGAAACACCATATATTTT. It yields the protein CASTQGGNTIYF.

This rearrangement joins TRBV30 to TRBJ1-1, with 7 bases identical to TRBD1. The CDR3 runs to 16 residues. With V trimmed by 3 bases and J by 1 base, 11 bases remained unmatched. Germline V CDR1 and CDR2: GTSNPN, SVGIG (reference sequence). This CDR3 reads CAWSHYRGPTNTEAFF. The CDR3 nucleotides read TGTGCCTGGAGCCACTACAGGGGCCCTACGAACACTGAAGCTTTCTTT. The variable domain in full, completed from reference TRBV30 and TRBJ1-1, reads SQTIHQWPATLVQPVGSPLSLECTVEGTSNPNLYWYRQAAGRGLQLLFYSVGIGQISSEVPQNLSASRPQDRQFILSSKKLLLSDSGFYLCAWSHYRGPTNTEAFFGQGTRLTVV.

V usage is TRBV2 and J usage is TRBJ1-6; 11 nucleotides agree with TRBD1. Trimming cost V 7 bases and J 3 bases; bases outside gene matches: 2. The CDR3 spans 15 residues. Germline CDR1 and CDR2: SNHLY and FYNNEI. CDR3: CASKGTGGYNSPLHF. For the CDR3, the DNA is TGTGCCAGCAAGGGGACAGGGGGCTATAATTCACCCCTCCACTTT.

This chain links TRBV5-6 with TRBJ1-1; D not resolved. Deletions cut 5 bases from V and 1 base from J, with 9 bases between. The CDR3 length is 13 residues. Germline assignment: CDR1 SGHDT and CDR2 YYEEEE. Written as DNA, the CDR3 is TGTGCCAGCAGACGGGTTACGAACACTGAAGCTTTCTTT. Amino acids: CASRRVTNTEAFF.